This TCR beta chain derives from a study of T cell responses to AZD1222 COVID-19 vaccine. The V gene end was trimmed by 10 bases and the J gene end by 3 bases; junction bases not matched to a gene: 6. The length of the CDR3 is 12 residues. Germline V gives CDR1 WSHSY, CDR2 SAAADI. The table came from immunoSEQ multiplex PCR; TCRdb's copy has only in-frame clones and leaves some out. This table has around 67,000 clones, around 83% appearing once. Source: peripheral blood, taken on day 0 of AZD1222 vaccination. This TCR derives from an adult in good health. This chain joins TRBV10-2 and TRBJ2-7; 7 nucleotides match TRBD1. Here the CDR3 reads CATRDRVYEQYF. CDR3 sequence (DNA): TGCGCCACCAGAGACAGGGTCTACGAGCAGTACTTC.